These 27 T cell receptor beta chains came from one sample sequenced in a study of blood T cells in healthy people across ages. With a J-beta primer mix and a sample-barcoded 5' primer, a second PCR ran 7 to 11 cycles. MiXCR was run by TCRdb on the 5' RACE reads, yielding one entry per CDR3 protein. The data show 1.5 million to 2 million distinct CDR3 sequences, with approximately 30% seen just once and roughly 8% held by the top ten. Input material: blood. Source of these receptors: a young woman in good health.

The chain employs TRBV7-2 and TRBJ2-1; D is unresolved. Trimming took 5 bases from V and 0 from J, leaving 20 bases between them. CDR1 and CDR2 from the germline V gene are SGHTA and FQGNSA. This CDR3 region has 18 residues. CDR3: CASSHLPSLPSSYNEQFF. The CDR3 DNA follows: TGTGCCAGCAGCCATTTGCCGAGCTTACCGAGCTCCTACAATGAGCAGTTCTTC.

This clonotype was seen ten or more times. The gene calls are TRBV5-5 and TRBJ2-1, with 14 nucleotides matching TRBD2. Germline V gives CDR1 SGHKS, CDR2 YYEKEE (reference sequence). The V and J ends lost 3 bases and 9 bases, in that order; junction bases with no gene match: 5. The CDR3 contains 15 residues. DNA of the CDR3: TGTGCCAGCAGCTGGACTAGCGGGAGGATGAGTGAGCAGTTCTTC. Its protein is CASSWTSGRMSEQFF. Variable domain in full (rest from reference TRBV5-5 and TRBJ2-1): DAGVTQSPTHLIKTRGQQVTLRCSPISGHKSVSWYQQVLGQGPQFIFQYYEKEERGRGNFPDRFSARQFPNYSSELNVNALLLGDSALYLCASSWTSGRMSEQFFGPGTRLTVL.

The chain joins TRBV6-1 to TRBJ2-1; D may correspond to TRBD1 or TRBD2 (5 bases each). Germline assignment: CDR1 MNHNS and CDR2 SASEGT. Trimming cost V 2 bases and J 0 bases, with 11 bases left between them. The CDR3 is 16 residues long. CDR3 sequence (DNA): TGTGCCAGCAGTGAAATGGGGGTAAGCTCCTACAATGAGCAGTTCTTC. This encodes CASSEMGVSSYNEQFF.

This clonotype was seen more than once but under ten times. This chain links TRBV12-3 or TRBV12-4 with TRBJ2-5; possibly TRBD1 for D (5 bases). CDR3 length equals 16 residues. Trimming took off 5 bases at V and 3 bases at J, with 19 bases between the two ends. CDR3 nucleotides: TGTGCCAGCAGTCCACTCGACAGACCAATCGAAGAGACCCAGTACTTC. It yields the protein CASSPLDRPIEETQYF.

A word on this clonotype: Its ends do not fully match the called genes, so a read error is possible. The chain couples TRBV5-4 to TRBJ1-2, with TRBD1 matching over 8 bases. The germline gives CDR1 SGHNT, CDR2 YYREEE (reference sequence). The CDR3 totals 15 residues. The DNA for the CDR3 is TGTGCCAGCGGCTTGATGACAGGGGCTGAAAGGGGCTACACCTTC. The encoded protein is CASGLMTGAERGYTF. The full variable domain, with the rest looked up from reference TRBV5-4 and TRBJ1-2, is ETGVTQSPTHLIKTRGQQVTLRCSSQSGHNTVSWYQQALGQGPQFIFQYYREEENGRGNFPPRFSGLQFPNYSSELNVNALELDDSALYLCASGLMTGAERGYTFGSGTRLTVV.

This rearrangement joins TRBV20-1 to TRBJ2-7; D is tentatively TRBD1 or TRBD2 (6 bases each). Trimming left V 7 bases short and J 5 bases short, with 15 bases between. The CDR3 loop spans 12 amino acids. CDR1 is DFQATT, CDR2 SNEGSKA, per germline (reference sequence). DNA of the CDR3: TGCAGTGTGGAGCGAGGGGGGAACGAGCAGTACTTC. This sequence encodes CSVERGGNEQYF.

The V and J genes are TRBV12-3 or TRBV12-4 and TRBJ2-1; 10 bases fit TRBD1. V shed 0 bases, J shed 9 bases, and the junction held 8 bases outside the gene matches. The CDR3 spans 16 residues. This CDR3 is CASSLAGTGERCEQFF. The CDR3 coding sequence is TGTGCCAGCAGTTTAGCCGGGACAGGGGAAAGGTGTGAGCAGTTCTTC.

V and J are TRBV20-1 and TRBJ1-4; no clear D gene. Trimming left V 7 bases short and J 0 bases short, with 18 bases between. The CDR3 loop spans 16 amino acids. Germline CDR1 reads DFQATT; CDR2 reads SNEGSKA (reference sequence). CDR3 region: CSVPPIGGATNEKLFF. CDR3 bases: TGCAGTGTACCTCCCATCGGTGGAGCAACTAATGAAAAACTGTTTTTT.

This chain links TRBV15 with TRBJ2-1; 8 bases align to TRBD2. The CDR3 has 16 amino acids. V lost 1 base, J lost 1 base, and 3 bases stayed unmatched. In germline, CDR1 is LNHNV, CDR2 YYDKDF (reference sequence). CDR3: CATSRVLAVSYNEQFF. Here the CDR3 DNA reads TGTGCCACCAGCAGAGTACTAGCGGTTTCCTACAATGAGCAGTTCTTC.

Many counts were recorded for this clonotype. The rearrangement uses TRBV6-4 and TRBJ2-1, with 9 bases lining up with TRBD1. Germline lookup yields CDR1 MRHNA and CDR2 SNTAGT. This CDR3 comprises 14 residues. The ends lost 5 bases at V and 8 bases at J; junction bases unmatched: 7. This chain's CDR3 is CASSRTGGRDEQFF. CDR3 DNA sequence: TGTGCCAGCAGTCGAACAGGGGGCAGGGATGAGCAGTTCTTC.

This clonotype was counted once. One base away lies a much larger clone, so this may be a sequencing read error. This rearrangement joins TRBV28 to TRBJ2-5; 8 bases match TRBD1. The tail of the sequence fits TRBJ2-7 better, so the J call may be wrong. Per the germline V gene, CDR1 is MDHEN and CDR2 is SYDVKM. The CDR3 covers 14 residues. CDR3 amino acids: CASRGGQVWYEQYF. DNA for the CDR3: TGTGCCAGCAGGGGGGGACAGGTCTGGTACGAGCAGTACTTC.

V is TRBV7-3 and J is TRBJ2-3, with 12 bases aligning to TRBD2. This CDR3 is 17 amino acids long. Losses at the gene ends were 4 bases for V and 2 bases for J; bases not matched to a gene: 7. Germline CDR1 SGHTA, CDR2 FQGTGA. CDR3 nucleotide sequence: TGTGCCAGCAGCTCGCAGACTAGCGGGGGCTCCACAGATACGCAGTATTTT. Protein sequence: CASSSQTSGGSTDTQYF. Looking up the rest from reference TRBV7-3 and TRBJ2-3 gives the full variable domain: GAGVSQTPSNKVTEKGKYVELRCDPISGHTALYWYRQSLGQGPEFLIYFQGTGAADDSGLPNDRFFAVRPEGSVSTLKIQRTERGDSAVYLCASSSQTSGGSTDTQYFGPGTRLTVL.

This clonotype was counted only a few times. The chain couples TRBV5-1 to TRBJ2-1; TRBD1 might be the D (5 bases). Germline CDR1 and CDR2: SGHRS and YFSETQ. Trimming stripped 4 bases from V and 10 bases from J, with 18 bases between. The CDR3 runs 14 residues. The CDR3 reads CASSSDSRPYEQFF. CDR3 nucleotides: TGCGCCAGCAGCAGTGACAGCCGGCCGTACGAGCAGTTCTTC.

Comment on this clonotype: A much larger clone is a single base away; this may be a read error. This chain links TRBV5-1 with TRBJ1-5; D call uncertain. The CDR3 runs 13 residues. CDR1 SGHRS and CDR2 YFSETQ come from the germline V gene. The CDR3 loop reads CARPGAGYQSQHF. CDR3 nucleotide sequence: TGCGCCCGGCCCGGCGCGGGATATCAGTCCCAGCATTTT. Full variable domain (rest looked up from reference TRBV5-1 and TRBJ1-5): KAGVTQTPRYLIKTRGQQVTLSCSPISGHRSVSWYQQTPGQGLQFLFEYFSETQRNKGNFPGRFSGRQFSNSRSEMNVSTLELGDSALYLCARPGAGYQSQHFGDGTRLSIL.

This clonotype has more than one count but fewer than ten. This rearrangement joins TRBV20-1 to TRBJ1-2, with a weak D call TRBD1 (6 bases). This CDR3 comprises 21 residues. Per the germline V gene, CDR1 is DFQATT and CDR2 is SNEGSKA (reference sequence). V was shortened by 3 bases and J by 5 bases, with 37 bases between the two germline ends. The chain's CDR3 is CSARPPPGTEGGIDGYYGYTF. CDR3 nucleotide sequence: TGCAGTGCTAGGCCCCCCCCGGGAACGGAAGGGGGAATCGACGGCTATTATGGCTACACCTTC.

The rearrangement joins TRBV7-2 to TRBJ2-6; D is possibly TRBD2 (6 bases). In germline, CDR1 is SGHTA, CDR2 FQGNSA. The CDR3 runs 20 residues. Trimming shortened V by 5 bases and J by 4 bases, and 27 bases separated the two germline ends. CDR3 DNA: TGTGCCAGCAGCCCCGCCGGAGGGTTCAGGTCCTCTTTAGGGGCCAACGTCCTGACTTTC. Translation gives CASSPAGGFRSSLGANVLTF.

This clonotype showed up just a few times. The V gene is TRBV7-2, the J gene TRBJ2-1; tentative D call: TRBD2 (5 bases). The CDR3 length is 15 residues. The ends were cut back, 0 bases at V and 6 bases at J, with 12 bases in the middle. Germline V lookup: CDR1 SGHTA, CDR2 FQGNSA. The CDR3 sequence: CASSLAGRAGNEQFF. Here the CDR3 DNA reads TGTGCCAGCAGCTTAGCCGGGCGGGCGGGCAATGAGCAGTTCTTC.

The rearrangement uses TRBV12-5 and TRBJ1-5; possible D gene TRBD1, 5 bases. The V end lost 6 bases, the J end lost 0 bases, and 15 bases lay between the germline ends. The CDR3 has 16 residues. Germline CDR1 reads LGHNT; CDR2 reads FRNRAP. CDR3 amino acids: CASGSLDTYSNQPQHF. The CDR3 nucleotides are TGTGCTAGTGGCTCCTTGGACACCTATAGCAATCAGCCCCAGCATTTT.

This chain connects TRBV14 to TRBJ1-6, with D possibly matching TRBD1 (6 bases). Germline loops: CDR1 SGHDN, CDR2 FVKESK. This CDR3 contains 15 residues. With 4 bases removed from V and 3 bases from J, the gap between germline ends came to 10 bases. The CDR3 loop reads CASSLQGHYNSPLHF. CDR3 coding DNA: TGTGCCAGCAGCCTACAGGGTCACTATAATTCACCCCTCCACTTT.

The chain joins TRBV6-6 to TRBJ2-2; no clear D gene. Germline V lookup: CDR1 MNHNY, CDR2 SVGAGI (reference sequence). This CDR3 region has 13 residues. V was pared by 2 bases and J by 5 bases, with 6 bases between. CDR3 DNA sequence: TGTGCCAGCAGTTACGAATTGACCGGGGAGCTGTTTTTT. As protein: CASSYELTGELFF.

This clonotype was seen a few times. V gene TRBV9 combines with J gene TRBJ2-1; D is uncertain. CDR1 SGDLS and CDR2 YYNGEE come from the germline V gene. V lost 3 bases to trimming and J lost 1 base, with 8 bases between them. This CDR3 spans 14 amino acids. CDR3 sequence: CASSADGSYNEQFF. The CDR3 DNA is TGTGCCAGCAGCGCTGACGGATCCTACAATGAGCAGTTCTTC. Based on the CDR3 plus reference TRBV9 and TRBJ2-1, the full variable domain is DSGVTQTPKHLITATGQRVTLRCSPRSGDLSVYWYQQSLDQGLQFLIQYYNGEERAKGNILERFSAQQFPDLHSELNLSSLELGDSALYFCASSADGSYNEQFFGPGTRLTVL.

This chain links TRBV28 with TRBJ2-1; the D call may be TRBD1 or TRBD2 (5 bases each). This CDR3 has 14 amino acids. V dropped 6 bases and J dropped 10 bases, with 19 bases sitting between them. Germline V gene data show CDR1 as MDHEN and CDR2 as SYDVKM. The CDR3 is CASRTMGTAYEQFF. The CDR3 nucleotides are TGTGCCAGCAGAACAATGGGGACGGCCTACGAGCAGTTCTTC.

The sample holds a few counts of this clonotype. The chain is built from TRBV7-2 and TRBJ1-2; 11 bases are shared with TRBD1. CDR1 is SGHTA and CDR2 is FQGNSA in the germline V gene. CDR3 size: 14 residues. V shed 5 bases, J shed 7 bases, and the junction held 6 bases outside the gene matches. The CDR3: CASSPDRGRVGYTF. CDR3 sequence (DNA): TGTGCCAGCAGCCCGGACAGGGGGCGGGTTGGCTACACCTTC.

This clonotype was seen a few times. An end of the junction does not agree with germline; a read error may underlie this. The V and J genes are TRBV12-3 or TRBV12-4 and TRBJ2-7, with D perhaps matching TRBD1 or TRBD2 (5 bases each). The CDR3 contains 15 residues. The DNA for the CDR3 is TGTGCCGGCAGTCCTCTAGGGGACGGCCTCTACGAGCAGTACTTC. It is translated as CAGSPLGDGLYEQYF.

On this clonotype itself: Relative to the germline gene, one junction end is altered; a read error may explain this. The chain has TRBV7-9 and TRBJ2-5; 9 nucleotides line up with TRBD2. This CDR3 has 16 amino acids. In germline, CDR1 is SEHNR, CDR2 FQNEAQ (reference sequence). For the CDR3, the DNA is TGTGCCAGCAACTTAGGGCGGGAGGGCCACCAAGAGACCCAGTACTTC. It encodes CASNLGREGHQETQYF.

The rearrangement uses TRBV5-1 and TRBJ2-5; 11 bases are shared with TRBD2. The CDR3 spans 16 residues. Germline V gene sequence: CDR1 SGHRS, CDR2 YFSETQ. V shed 2 bases and J 4 bases; nucleotides not matched to a gene: 7. The CDR3 nucleotides are TGCGCCAGCAGCTTCACTAGCGGGAGTAATTTAGAGACCCAGTACTTC. Its translation: CASSFTSGSNLETQYF.

The rearrangement links TRBV29-1 to TRBJ1-1; 9 bases align to TRBD1. J lost 4 bases, V lost 6 bases, and 9 bases had no gene match. The CDR3 loop spans 14 amino acids. The germline V gene has CDR1 SQVTM and CDR2 ANQGSEA. The CDR3 loop reads CSVVTGGVGTEAFF. The CDR3, as DNA: TGCAGCGTGGTAACAGGGGGCGTAGGCACTGAAGCTTTCTTT.